The 13 T cell receptor beta chains given below trace back to one sample, sequenced in a study of T cells after posttransplantation cyclophosphamide (dated by TCRdb to between 2015 and 2016). The method was the immunoSEQ multiplex PCR assay. Not all clones reach the TCRdb copy of this immuneACCESS table, which keeps in-frame sequences only. Checked studies attribute under half of the gap to unresolved V genes and leave the rest unexplained. This sample has 900 or so clones in its table, and about two thirds of those were observed once. The ten largest make up roughly 48% of the sample. The treatment or condition label on this specimen signifies: high-dose cyclophosphamide on days +3 and +4 as single-agent GVHD prophylaxis. Busulfan and fludarabine conditioning, a related or unrelated marrow graft, and cyclophosphamide on days +3 and +4 were given to PTCy patients. The sample consisted of CD8+ T cells sorted from PBMCs, taken 84 days after allogeneic stem cell transplant with posttransplant cyclophosphamide. These receptors were taken from a male patient aged 25 to 39 who received an allogeneic stem cell transplant from a related donor, was CMV-positive, and had no GVHD. Donor T cells from the graft may be present among the T cells after a transplant.

In its sample, this clone is large. This rearrangement joins TRBV19 to TRBJ2-7; 7 positions match TRBD1. Germline-derived CDR1 and CDR2 are LNHDA and SQIVND (reference sequence). The CDR3 covers 14 residues. J lost 3 bases, V lost 2 bases, and 4 bases had no gene match. CDR3: CASSITTGNYEQYF. The CDR3 nucleotides are TGTGCCAGTAGTATAACGACAGGGAACTACGAGCAGTACTTC.

Only a few counts were recorded for this clone. The chain uses TRBV4-3 and TRBJ2-7; D is ambiguous. Trimming took 6 bases from V and 1 from J, leaving 13 bases between them. This CDR3 spans 14 amino acids. Germline CDR1 LGHNA, CDR2 YSLEER. In DNA form, the CDR3 reads TGCGCCAGCAGTTTCGGGTTAGGATCCTACGAGCAGTACTTC. Its translation: CASSFGLGSYEQYF.

The chain joins TRBV9 to TRBJ1-5; D is unresolved. Between the trimmed V and J ends, which lost 3 bases and 5 bases, there was a span of 15 bases. CDR3 length equals 15 residues. Per germline, CDR1 SGDLS and CDR2 YYNGEE. CDR3 residues: CASSALRHRDQPQHF. CDR3 DNA: TGTGCCAGCAGCGCACTGCGACACCGCGATCAGCCCCAGCATTTT.

The rearrangement joins TRBV27 to TRBJ2-1; the match to TRBD1 covers 9 bases. The trim removed 5 bases at V and 12 bases at J, leaving 11 bases unmatched. CDR3 length: 14 residues. CDR1 and CDR2 (germline): MNHEY, SMNVEV (reference sequence). This CDR3 is CASSPGTGLGGQFF. Here the CDR3 DNA reads TGTGCCAGCAGTCCCGGGACAGGGTTAGGTGGGCAGTTCTTC.

Notes on this clone: The junction differs from germline at one of its ends, possibly a read error. The same CDR3 is also encoded by other DNA sequences in this sample. V gene TRBV2 combines with J gene TRBJ1-6; D ambiguous. Germline values: CDR1 SNHLY, CDR2 FYNNEI. The CDR3 spans 15 residues. The DNA of the CDR3 is TGTGCCAGCGGTTCGACTACAGACCTAAATTCCCCCCTCCACTTT. It encodes CASGSTTDLNSPLHF.

The rearrangement joins TRBV19 to TRBJ2-1; tentative D call: TRBD2 (6 bases). V lost 5 bases to trimming and J lost 2 bases, with 13 bases between them. Germline V CDR1 and CDR2: LNHDA, SQIVND (reference sequence). The CDR3 extends over 15 amino acids. CDR3 sequence reads: CASSYGGKTYNEQFF. The CDR3 bases are TGTGCCAGTAGTTACGGCGGGAAGACCTACAATGAGCAGTTCTTC. The whole variable domain, remainder taken from reference TRBV19 and TRBJ2-1, is DGGITQSPKYLFRKEGQNVTLSCEQNLNHDAMYWYRQDPGQGLRLIYYSQIVNDFQKGDIAEGYSVSREKKESFPLTVTSAQKNPTAFYLCASSYGGKTYNEQFFGPGTRLTVL.

With regard to this clone: It is likely a read error: a sequence one base away is far more abundant. Other DNA sequences from this sample encode an identical CDR3 as well. The CDR3 loop reads CASSQAAGEAFF. CDR3 DNA sequence: TGCGCCAGCAGCCAAGCTGCAGGGGAAGCTTTCTTT. This sequence joins TRBV4-1 and TRBJ1-1; D is perhaps TRBD1 (5 bases). This CDR3 has 12 residues. Germline loops: CDR1 MGHRA, CDR2 YSYEKL. Trimming stripped 1 base from V and 8 bases from J, with 8 bases between.

This clone was counted only a few times. V usage is TRBV9 and J usage is TRBJ2-1, with 15 bases identical to TRBD2. The V segment lost 0 bases and the J segment 12 bases; nucleotides outside the gene matches: 4. Looked up from germline, CDR1 is SGDLS and CDR2 is YYNGEE. This CDR3 is 15 amino acids long. The CDR3 spells CASSVGTSGRERQFF. CDR3 coding DNA: TGTGCCAGCAGCGTAGGGACTAGCGGGAGGGAGCGGCAGTTCTTC.

By share of the sample, this clone is medium-sized. The chain employs TRBV10-3 and TRBJ2-7; tentatively, D is TRBD1 (5 bases). Germline V CDR1 and CDR2: ENHRY, SYGVKD. This CDR3 is built from 16 residues. The V and J ends lost 10 bases and 5 bases respectively, with 27 bases between them. CDR3 sequence (DNA): TGTGCCAGTCATGGGAACCAGGGTCCCGTACGGCACGAGCAGTACTTC. This gives the protein CASHGNQGPVRHEQYF.

The V gene is TRBV27, the J gene TRBJ2-7; 9 nucleotides align to TRBD2. The ends lost 5 bases at V and 3 bases at J; junction bases unmatched: 8. Germline values: CDR1 MNHEY, CDR2 SMNVEV (reference sequence). This CDR3 has 15 amino acids. The CDR3 DNA reads TGTGCCAGCAGTCTAGCGGGAAGCACGGACTACGAGCAGTACTTC. Translated: CASSLAGSTDYEQYF.

Only a few counts were recorded for this clone. The genes are TRBV4-2 and TRBJ1-1; D gene ambiguous. Trimming left V 0 bases short and J 3 bases short, with 14 bases between. The CDR3 loop spans 16 amino acids. CDR1 is LGHNA and CDR2 is YNFKEQ in the germline V gene. CDR3 region: CASSQDFPAYDTEAFF. The CDR3 DNA follows: TGTGCCAGCAGCCAAGATTTTCCAGCGTACGACACTGAAGCTTTCTTT.

By share, this clone counts as large (0.1 to 1%). This chain links TRBV28 with TRBJ1-5; weak D call: TRBD1 (5 bases). The germline V and J ends were trimmed by 5 bases and 5 bases, with 10 bases remaining between them. This CDR3 comprises 13 residues. Germline V lookup: CDR1 MDHEN, CDR2 SYDVKM. CDR3 residues: CASSPRQYQPQHF. The CDR3 region has the DNA TGTGCCAGCAGTCCCCGACAGTATCAGCCCCAGCATTTT.

The CDR3 here is CASSLSGQGNEQYF. The CDR3 region has the DNA TGTGCCAGCAGCCTCTCAGGACAGGGGAACGAGCAGTACTTC. The genes are TRBV4-2 and TRBJ2-7; TRBD1 matches 9 bases. In germline, CDR1 is LGHNA, CDR2 YNFKEQ. J lost 5 bases, V lost 4 bases, and 6 bases had no gene match. The CDR3 length is 14 residues.